This passage covers 30 T cell receptor beta chains from one sample sequenced in a study of blood T cells in healthy people across ages. Alongside a J-beta primer mix, a sample-barcoded 5' primer served in a second PCR lasting 7 to 11 cycles. TCRdb reprocessed the 5' RACE reads via MiXCR and lists one record per CDR3 protein. The sample holds about 2 million distinct CDR3 sequences, around half seen once. Sequencing used blood. The receptors come from a woman aged 40 to 55 in good health.

This clonotype has just a few counts. This chain joins TRBV4-2 and TRBJ2-3, with D possibly being TRBD2 (7 bases). V lost 0 bases to trimming and J lost 3 bases, with 16 bases between them. The CDR3 has 17 amino acids. Looked up from germline, CDR1 is LGHNA and CDR2 is YNFKEQ. The CDR3 reads CASSQDQRGGWTDTQYF. CDR3 DNA sequence: TGTGCCAGCAGCCAAGATCAAAGGGGGGGATGGACAGATACGCAGTATTTT.

The CDR3 spells CASSPNLEQFF. CDR3 sequence (DNA): TGTGCCAGCAGCCCAAATCTTGAGCAGTTCTTC. This chain joins TRBV9 and TRBJ2-1; D call uncertain. V was cut by 4 bases and J by 9 bases, with 8 bases left in between. Germline V CDR1 and CDR2: SGDLS, YYNGEE. This CDR3 is built from 11 residues.

This clonotype was counted between two and nine times. The CDR3 is CASNKGRFHEQYF. The CDR3 nucleotides are TGTGCCAGCAATAAGGGACGTTTCCACGAGCAGTACTTC. The chain carries TRBV2 and TRBJ2-7, with D perhaps being TRBD1 or TRBD2 (5 bases each). V gave up 7 bases and J gave up 5 bases, with 15 bases separating them. CDR1 SNHLY and CDR2 FYNNEI come from the germline V gene. The CDR3 has 13 residues. The full variable domain, with the rest looked up from reference TRBV2 and TRBJ2-7, is EPEVTQTPSHQVTQMGQEVILRCVPISNHLYFYWYRQILGQKVEFLVSFYNNEISEKSEIFDDQFSVERPDGSNFTLKIRSTKLEDSAMYFCASNKGRFHEQYFGPGTRLTVT.

The V gene is TRBV12-3 or TRBV12-4, the J gene TRBJ2-7; D is possibly TRBD1 or TRBD2 (6 bases each). The J call may be in error: the DNA end matches TRBJ2-5 better. CDR3 length equals 13 residues. The CDR3 nucleotides are TGTGCCAGCAGTGCGGGACACCGGAAGACCCAGTACTTC. Translation: CASSAGHRKTQYF.

The rearrangement links TRBV18 to TRBJ2-1; no reliable D call. The germline CDR1 and CDR2 sequences are KGHSH and LQKENI. The CDR3 contains 14 residues. Trimming removed 0 bases from V and 5 bases from J, with 8 bases in between. The chain's CDR3 is CASSPPLRNNEQFF. For the CDR3, the DNA is TGTGCCAGCTCACCACCCCTCAGAAACAATGAGCAGTTCTTC.

J is TRBJ2-5 and V is TRBV7-2, with TRBD1 matching over 9 bases. V shed 5 bases and J 5 bases; nucleotides not matched to a gene: 6. There are 14 residues in the CDR3. Germline values: CDR1 SGHTA, CDR2 FQGNSA. The CDR3 protein is CASSVQQGAETQYF. The CDR3, as DNA: TGTGCCAGCAGCGTACAACAGGGGGCTGAGACCCAGTACTTC.

V is TRBV10-3 and J is TRBJ2-3; weak D call: TRBD2 (6 bases). V was pared by 7 bases and J by 0 bases, with 8 bases between. This CDR3 is built from 13 residues. CDR1 is ENHRY, CDR2 SYGVKD, per germline. CDR3 DNA: TGTGCCATCATGCGGGGTAGCACAGATACGCAGTATTTT. Translation gives CAIMRGSTDTQYF.

This sequence joins TRBV5-6 and TRBJ2-3; TRBD2 matches 8 bases. Germline CDR1 is SGHDT and CDR2 is YYEEEE. V shed 5 bases and J 1 base; nucleotides not matched to a gene: 6. This CDR3 is built from 15 residues. The CDR3 DNA sequence: TGTGCCAGCAGGTTAGCGGGACTAGGCACAGATACGCAGTATTTT. Translation gives CASRLAGLGTDTQYF.

This clonotype was detected only a few times. V is TRBV5-1 and J is TRBJ2-5; no firm D call. Trimming left V 4 bases short and J 2 bases short, with 18 bases between. The CDR3 contains 16 residues. Germline lookup yields CDR1 SGHRS and CDR2 YFSETQ. CDR3 sequence (DNA): TGCGCCAGCAGCCGCCAAACCGGACGGAGACAAGAGACCCAGTACTTC. Its protein product is CASSRQTGRRQETQYF.

The rearrangement links TRBV12-5 to TRBJ2-5; possible D gene TRBD1, 5 bases. The J call could be wrong; TRBJ2-1 is a better fit for the DNA end. Per germline, CDR1 LGHNT and CDR2 FRNRAP. This CDR3 region has 15 residues. CDR3 residues: CASGLGQTEQETQFF. In nucleotides, the CDR3 is TGTGCTAGTGGTTTGGGTCAGACAGAGCAAGAGACCCAGTTCTTC.

CDR3 bases: TGTGCCAGCGGCGAACAGGGAAAGACCCAGTACTTC. Encoded protein: CASGEQGKTQYF. This chain connects TRBV6-5 to TRBJ2-5, with a tentative D call TRBD1 (6 bases). The V end lost 8 bases, the J end lost 6 bases, and 13 bases lay between the germline ends. This CDR3 has 12 amino acids. Germline CDR1 reads MNHEY; CDR2 reads SVGAGI.

Concerning this clonotype: A junction boundary mismatches the germline segment, possibly from a read error. V and J are TRBV5-1 and TRBJ2-3; 8 bases line up with TRBD1. The germline V gene has CDR1 SGHRS and CDR2 YFSETQ. The CDR3 length is 16 residues. The CDR3 spells CASSSSGGGGTGTQYF. The DNA for the CDR3 is TGCGCCAGCAGCTCGTCGGGCGGAGGAGGGACAGGTACGCAGTATTTT. Looking up the rest from reference TRBV5-1 and TRBJ2-3 gives the full variable domain: KAGVTQTPRYLIKTRGQQVTLSCSPISGHRSVSWYQQTPGQGLQFLFEYFSETQRNKGNFPGRFSGRQFSNSRSEMNVSTLELGDSALYLCASSSSGGGGTGTQYFGPGTRLTVL.

There are a few counts of this clonotype. This may come from a read error, since a much larger clone is one base off. DNA for the CDR3: TGCAGTGCTAGCGGGGGGGCCAACAATGAGCAGTTCTTC. Translating gives CSASGGANNEQFF. The chain links TRBV20-1 to TRBJ2-1; 8 nucleotides match TRBD2. The V gene end was trimmed by 3 bases and the J gene end by 5 bases; junction bases not matched to a gene: 3. Germline V gives CDR1 DFQATT, CDR2 SNEGSKA (reference sequence). The CDR3 spans 13 residues.

The rearrangement links TRBV7-3 to TRBJ2-6, with D possibly TRBD1 on 6 matching bases. The CDR3 consists of 18 residues. The V and J ends lost 5 bases and 0 bases respectively, with 17 bases between them. Germline-derived CDR1 and CDR2 are SGHTA and FQGTGA. The CDR3 region is CASSPRWAGDSGANVLTF. The DNA of the CDR3 is TGTGCCAGCAGCCCCCGTTGGGCAGGGGACTCTGGGGCCAACGTCCTGACTTTC.

The V gene is TRBV7-2, the J gene TRBJ2-3, with TRBD2 matching over 9 bases. With V trimmed by 4 bases and J by 6 bases, 11 bases remained unmatched. The length of the CDR3 is 16 residues. The germline gives CDR1 SGHTA, CDR2 FQGNSA. The CDR3 DNA reads as TGTGCCAGCAGCTCCACGGGGCGGGGGGGCAGGGATACGCAGTATTTT. It yields the protein CASSSTGRGGRDTQYF.

This clonotype was seen more than once but under ten times. In DNA, the CDR3 is TGTGCTAGTGGTTTAGCGGGGGGGACGGAGACCCAGTACTTC. This encodes CASGLAGGTETQYF. The chain combines TRBV12-5 with TRBJ2-5, with 10 bases aligning to TRBD2. This CDR3 is 14 amino acids long. Germline CDR1 is LGHNT and CDR2 is FRNRAP. Trimming cost V 3 bases and J 5 bases; bases outside gene matches: 3.

The chain uses TRBV5-6 and TRBJ2-1; TRBD1 matches 10 bases. Germline assignment: CDR1 SGHDT and CDR2 YYEEEE. This CDR3 contains 17 residues. V lost 3 bases to trimming and J lost 1 base; unmatched junction nucleotides: 7. The CDR3 DNA reads as TGTGCCAGCAGCTCACGGACAGGGGGGTGGTCCTACAATGAGCAGTTCTTC. This codes for CASSSRTGGWSYNEQFF.

The chain recombines TRBV11-2 with TRBJ2-5, with D tentatively TRBD2 (5 bases). Per the germline V gene, CDR1 is SGHAT and CDR2 is FQNNGV. The length of the CDR3 is 12 residues. V was trimmed by 3 bases and J by 10 bases, leaving 12 bases between them. The CDR3 DNA reads as TGTGCCAGCAGCTTGAGCTCGGAGGTCCAGTACTTC. As protein: CASSLSSEVQYF.

This clonotype has more than one count but fewer than ten. J is TRBJ1-5 and V is TRBV4-2; no clear D. This CDR3 comprises 17 residues. Trimming took off 1 base at V and 5 bases at J, with 18 bases between the two ends. Germline CDR1 is LGHNA and CDR2 is YNFKEQ. For the CDR3, the DNA is TGTGCCAGCAGCCAAGGTGTTAAGGACGTAGGGCATCAGCCCCAGCATTTT. Its translation is CASSQGVKDVGHQPQHF.

This sequence joins TRBV5-6 and TRBJ2-7; 8 bases map to TRBD1. The CDR3 contains 16 residues. Germline lookup yields CDR1 SGHDT and CDR2 YYEEEE. The trim removed 0 bases at V and 6 bases at J, leaving 11 bases unmatched. This chain's CDR3 is CASSLAVDRGNCEQYF. In nucleotides, the CDR3 is TGTGCCAGCAGCTTGGCCGTCGACAGGGGAAATTGCGAGCAGTACTTC.

In DNA, the CDR3 is TGTGCCGCGTCTGGAAGCGGACAGGGAAGGTACGAGCAGTACTTC. This codes for CAASGSGQGRYEQYF. This rearrangement joins TRBV2 to TRBJ2-7; 8 bases match TRBD1. This CDR3 is built from 15 residues. V gave up 11 bases and J gave up 4 bases; unmatched junction bases: 16. Germline CDR1 SNHLY, CDR2 FYNNEI.

The chain is built from TRBV6-2 or TRBV6-3 and TRBJ1-1; maybe TRBD1 (5 bases). Germline CDR1 reads MNHEY; CDR2 reads SVGEGT. CDR3 length: 15 residues. Trimming removed 6 bases from V and 2 bases from J, with 16 bases in between. CDR3 sequence reads: CASRPEQVPNTEAFF. CDR3 in DNA: TGTGCCAGCAGGCCGGAACAGGTCCCCAACACTGAAGCTTTCTTT.

The chain's CDR3 is CASSESWTGSGYTF. The CDR3 DNA follows: TGTGCCAGCAGTGAGTCCTGGACAGGGAGCGGCTACACCTTC. The J gene is TRBJ1-2, the V gene TRBV2; 8 bases agree with TRBD1. This CDR3 is 14 amino acids long. CDR1 and CDR2 (germline): SNHLY, FYNNEI. V trimming: 3 bases; J trimming: 8 bases; junction bases outside the gene matches: 8. The full variable domain, rest sourced from reference TRBV2 and TRBJ1-2, is EPEVTQTPSHQVTQMGQEVILRCVPISNHLYFYWYRQILGQKVEFLVSFYNNEISEKSEIFDDQFSVERPDGSNFTLKIRSTKLEDSAMYFCASSESWTGSGYTFGSGTRLTVV.

V and J are TRBV4-3 and TRBJ2-3; the D gene is possibly TRBD1 (5 bases). Trimming pared 0 bases from V and 4 bases from J, leaving 14 bases between. Germline V gene lookup returns CDR1 LGHNA and CDR2 YSLEER. This CDR3 has 16 amino acids. The CDR3 DNA reads TGCGCCAGCAGCCAAGATTGGAAAAGGGGCGCAGATACGCAGTATTTT. It specifies CASSQDWKRGADTQYF.

The rearrangement links TRBV6-5 to TRBJ2-3; possibly TRBD1 for D (5 bases). Germline V gene sequence: CDR1 MNHEY, CDR2 SVGAGI. Trimming took 2 bases from V and 1 from J, leaving 13 bases between them. The CDR3 totals 16 residues. The CDR3 DNA follows: TGTGCCAGCAGTTACACAGCAGGGTCTGGCACAGATACGCAGTATTTT. Translation gives CASSYTAGSGTDTQYF.

The chain is built from TRBV20-1 and TRBJ1-2; 7 bases are shared with TRBD1. V lost 6 bases and J lost 4; bases outside the gene matches: 8. The V gene's germline CDR1 is DFQATT and CDR2 SNEGSKA (reference sequence). The CDR3 covers 13 residues. Here the CDR3 DNA reads TGCAGTGCCCCGACAGGGTCGAGCTATGGCTACACCTTC. This sequence encodes CSAPTGSSYGYTF.

The gene calls are TRBV13 and TRBJ2-1; D unresolved. CDR1 and CDR2 from the germline V gene are PRHDT and FYEKMQ (reference sequence). Trimming removed 3 bases at V and 4 bases at J, with 13 bases between. CDR3 length: 15 residues. The CDR3 DNA sequence: TGTGCCAGCAGCTTTTCAGTTGAGAATTACAATGAGCAGTTCTTC. Its protein is CASSFSVENYNEQFF.

V and J are TRBV29-1 and TRBJ2-6, with D maybe TRBD2 (5 bases). This CDR3 has 14 amino acids. CDR1 and CDR2 (germline): SQVTM, ANQGSEA. The V end was cut by 7 bases, the J end by 2 bases, with 12 bases between. In nucleotides, the CDR3 is TGCAGCGCTGTAATCGGGGCTGGGGCCAACGTCCTGACTTTC. Its translation: CSAVIGAGANVLTF. Filled out from reference TRBV29-1 and TRBJ2-6, the complete variable domain reads SAVISQKPSRDICQRGTSLTIQCQVDSQVTMMFWYRQQPGQSLTLIATANQGSEATYESGFVIDKFPISRPNLTFSTLTVSNMSPEDSSIYLCSAVIGAGANVLTFGAGSRLTVL.

The CDR3, as DNA: TGTGCCAGCAGCTTTGGCGGGGGGATCTACGAGCAGTACTTC. Its protein product is CASSFGGGIYEQYF. The chain employs TRBV7-2 and TRBJ2-5, with 8 bases fitting TRBD2. Gene TRBJ2-7 matches the end of the DNA better, so the J call may be wrong. CDR3 length: 14 amino acids. Germline CDR1 is SGHTA and CDR2 is FQGNSA.

The chain recombines TRBV20-1 with TRBJ2-7; perhaps TRBD1 as D (5 bases). In germline, CDR1 is DFQATT, CDR2 SNEGSKA (reference sequence). V dropped 0 bases and J dropped 4 bases, with 10 bases sitting between them. The CDR3 has 13 residues. The CDR3 DNA follows: TGCAGTGCTAGAGACAGGGTGCATTACGAGCAGTACTTC. This translates into CSARDRVHYEQYF.